These 4 T cell receptor beta chains were all obtained from the same sample, sequenced in a study of T cell repertoires in cytomegalovirus infection. TCRdb re-called the reads through MiXCR, storing one row per CDR3 protein. The data hold hundreds of thousands of distinct CDR3 sequences, with about 9.2% observed a single time. The specimen was PBMCs. These receptors were collected from a human donor in good health (CMV status not recorded). Some clones in this sample may be carry-over from other donors' samples.

This chain connects TRBV7-9 to TRBJ2-7; tentatively, D is TRBD1 (5 bases). The germline V and J ends were trimmed by 7 bases and 2 bases, with 9 bases remaining between them. This CDR3 comprises 12 residues. The germline gives CDR1 SEHNR, CDR2 FQNEAQ (reference sequence). The CDR3 nucleotides are TGTGCCAGCAACCAGGGTCCCTACGAGCAGTACTTC. It specifies CASNQGPYEQYF.

There are many counts of this clonotype. The genes are TRBV7-3 and TRBJ1-1, with TRBD1 matching 8 bases. The V segment lost 4 bases and the J segment 6 bases; nucleotides outside the gene matches: 7. The CDR3 runs 14 residues. Germline CDR1 SGHTA, CDR2 FQGTGA. The DNA for the CDR3 is TGTGCCAGCAGCTCCGGACAGGGATTATCTGAAGCTTTCTTT. It encodes CASSSGQGLSEAFF.

The sample holds a few counts of this clonotype. The gene calls are TRBV20-1 and TRBJ1-1; 7 nucleotides agree with TRBD1. The germline V gene has CDR1 DFQATT and CDR2 SNEGSKA (reference sequence). The CDR3 consists of 15 residues. Trimming at V came to 0 bases and at J to 5 bases, leaving 9 bases not matched to a gene. CDR3 in DNA: TGCAGTGCTAGAGAGAGGGCAGGGGGAGATACTGAAGCTTTCTTT. It is translated as CSARERAGGDTEAFF.

This clonotype came up many times. This sequence joins TRBV9 and TRBJ1-5; D is unclear. The germline V gene encodes CDR1 SGDLS and CDR2 YYNGEE. CDR3 length: 14 residues. V was cut by 0 bases and J by 0 bases, with 4 bases left in between. CDR3 in DNA: TGTGCCAGCAGCGTAGACGGTAGCAATCAGCCCCAGCATTTT. Amino acids: CASSVDGSNQPQHF.